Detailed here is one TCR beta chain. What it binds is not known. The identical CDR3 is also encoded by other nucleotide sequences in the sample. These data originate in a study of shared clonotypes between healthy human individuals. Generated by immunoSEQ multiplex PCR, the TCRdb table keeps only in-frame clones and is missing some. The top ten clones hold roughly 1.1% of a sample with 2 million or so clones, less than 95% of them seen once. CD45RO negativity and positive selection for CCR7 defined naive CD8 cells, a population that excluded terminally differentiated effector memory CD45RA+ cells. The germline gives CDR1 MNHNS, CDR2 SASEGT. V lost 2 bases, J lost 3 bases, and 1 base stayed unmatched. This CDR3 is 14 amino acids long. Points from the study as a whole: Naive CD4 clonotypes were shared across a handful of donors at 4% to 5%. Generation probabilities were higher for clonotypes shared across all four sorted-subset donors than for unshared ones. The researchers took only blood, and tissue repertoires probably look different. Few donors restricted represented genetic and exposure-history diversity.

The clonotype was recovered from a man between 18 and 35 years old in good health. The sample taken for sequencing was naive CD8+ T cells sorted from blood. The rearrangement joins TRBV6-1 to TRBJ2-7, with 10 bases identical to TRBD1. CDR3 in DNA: TGTGCCAGCAGTGAACGGGACAGGGGCTACGAGCAGTACTTC. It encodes CASSERDRGYEQYF.